Each of the 29 T cell receptor beta chains below was sequenced from the same sample in a study of blood T cell repertoires in COVID-19. Assay: immunoSEQ multiplex PCR; the TCRdb copy retains only in-frame clones and omits some. The sample has a few hundred thousand clones, about 88% seen once. What was sequenced was peripheral blood. The receptors shown here come from a woman aged 60-70 years with acute or convalescent COVID-19.

V is TRBV11-2 and J is TRBJ2-3; D might be TRBD2 (5 bases). The CDR3 loop spans 12 amino acids. V lost 7 bases to trimming and J lost 1 base, with 6 bases between them. Germline CDR1 reads SGHAT; CDR2 reads FQNNGV. The CDR3 nucleotides read TGTGCCAGCACGAGGGGCACAGATACGCAGTATTTT. The encoded protein is CASTRGTDTQYF.

The gene calls are TRBV5-8 and TRBJ2-5, with TRBD2 matching over 15 bases. V lost 4 bases, J lost 1 base, and 5 bases stayed unmatched. Looked up from germline, CDR1 is SGHTS and CDR2 is YDEGEE. This CDR3 has 17 amino acids. The CDR3 region is CASSAGTSGGTQETQYF. The CDR3 nucleotides read TGTGCCAGCAGCGCTGGGACTAGCGGGGGGACCCAAGAGACCCAGTACTTC. The complete variable domain, with remaining parts taken from reference TRBV5-8 and TRBJ2-5, reads EAGVTQSPTHLIKTRGQQATLRCSPISGHTSVYWYQQALGLGLQFLLWYDEGEERNRGNFPPRFSGRQFPNYSSELNVNALELEDSALYLCASSAGTSGGTQETQYFGPGTRLLVL.

V usage is TRBV5-1 and J usage is TRBJ2-7; unclear D gene. Deletions cut 2 bases from V and 1 base from J, with 4 bases between. This CDR3 is built from 12 residues. CDR1 is SGHRS and CDR2 is YFSETQ in the germline V gene. CDR3 loop: CASSLLSYEQYF. The CDR3 DNA reads as TGCGCCAGCAGCTTACTATCCTACGAGCAGTACTTC.

The CDR3 nucleotides are TGTGCCAGCAGCCGTTGGGGAGAAGAGACCCAGTACTTC. The encoded protein is CASSRWGEETQYF. The chain couples TRBV5-6 to TRBJ2-5; tentative D call: TRBD2 (5 bases). The V gene's germline CDR1 is SGHDT and CDR2 YYEEEE. Trimming stripped 4 bases from V and 3 bases from J, with 10 bases between. CDR3 length: 13 amino acids.

The chain combines TRBV28 with TRBJ1-1; D remains ambiguous. This CDR3 contains 16 residues. V was clipped by 4 bases and J by 2 bases, with 17 bases between them. The germline gives CDR1 MDHEN, CDR2 SYDVKM. DNA for the CDR3: TGTGCCAGCAGTTCGCCTCACTTATTTACTAACACTGAAGCTTTCTTT. This codes for CASSSPHLFTNTEAFF.

The chain carries TRBV19 and TRBJ1-2; D gene ambiguous. CDR3 length equals 14 residues. V gave up 6 bases and J gave up 2 bases, with 13 bases separating them. CDR1 and CDR2 from the germline V gene are LNHDA and SQIVND (reference sequence). Here the CDR3 reads CASREWERNYGYTF. Here the CDR3 DNA reads TGTGCCAGTAGGGAATGGGAGCGGAACTATGGCTACACCTTC.

V usage is TRBV6-2 or TRBV6-3 and J usage is TRBJ2-4; 10 nucleotides line up with TRBD2. V dropped 5 bases and J dropped 4; count of bases not matched to a gene: 11. The CDR3 is made up of 17 amino acids. From germline, CDR1 is MNHEY and CDR2 SVGEGT. As DNA, the CDR3 is TGTGCCAGCAGTCGGAGGACTAGCGGAGACCTAAAAAACATTCAGTACTTC. Translated: CASSRRTSGDLKNIQYF.

This clone occurred a few times. V is TRBV5-1 and J is TRBJ1-3; possibly TRBD1 for D (5 bases). The CDR3 totals 14 residues. With 1 base removed from V and 1 base from J, the gap between germline ends came to 6 bases. The germline gives CDR1 SGHRS, CDR2 YFSETQ. The CDR3 protein is CASSLRTSGNTIYF. Here the CDR3 DNA reads TGCGCCAGCAGCTTGCGGACATCTGGAAACACCATATATTTT.

The genes are TRBV27 and TRBJ2-1, with 11 bases aligning to TRBD2. The germline CDR1 and CDR2 sequences are MNHEY and SMNVEV (reference sequence). This CDR3 region has 15 residues. The junction had 8 bases not matched to a gene; V was cut back by 4 bases and J by 9 bases. CDR3 nucleotide sequence: TGTGCCAGCAGTTCTATAGCGGGGGGGGGCGGTGAGCAGTTCTTC. It encodes CASSSIAGGGGEQFF.

This chain connects TRBV12-3 or TRBV12-4 to TRBJ1-5; no clear D. V was cut by 3 bases and J by 11 bases, with 8 bases left in between. The CDR3 runs 11 residues. CDR3 sequence reads: CASSLEGSQHF. CDR3 bases: TGTGCCAGCAGTTTGGAGGGATCCCAGCATTTT.

The chain couples TRBV5-1 to TRBJ2-7; the D gene is possibly TRBD1 (5 bases). Germline CDR1 reads SGHRS; CDR2 reads YFSETQ. This CDR3 is built from 13 residues. Between the trimmed V and J ends, which lost 1 base and 5 bases, there was a span of 10 bases. DNA of the CDR3: TGCGCCAGCAGCTTGACAGGATGGGACGAGCAGTACTTC. Translating it yields CASSLTGWDEQYF.

The chain joins TRBV7-8 to TRBJ2-7; 8 bases map to TRBD1. This CDR3 is 13 amino acids long. Germline lookup yields CDR1 SGHVS and CDR2 FQNEAQ. Unmatched junction bases numbered 5, after V lost 7 bases and J lost 3 bases. CDR3 coding DNA: TGTGCCAGCAATAAAGGACAGGGCTACGAGCAGTACTTC. It specifies CASNKGQGYEQYF.

V usage is TRBV28 and J usage is TRBJ1-3, with D uncertain. Between the trimmed V and J ends, which lost 6 bases and 11 bases, there was a span of 11 bases. The CDR3 length is 11 residues. Germline V gene lookup returns CDR1 MDHEN and CDR2 SYDVKM. The CDR3 protein is CASSPGWAIYF. The CDR3 nucleotides read TGTGCCAGCAGCCCAGGTTGGGCCATATATTTT.

This chain links TRBV29-1 with TRBJ1-2; 10 bases line up with TRBD1. The V and J ends lost 6 bases and 6 bases, in that order; junction bases with no gene match: 13. The CDR3 covers 15 residues. Germline CDR1 and CDR2: SQVTM and ANQGSEA. For the CDR3, the DNA is TGCAGCGTCAAGACGTCCGGGACAGGGGTAGATGGCTACACCTTC. Amino acid sequence: CSVKTSGTGVDGYTF.

V usage is TRBV4-1 and J usage is TRBJ1-5, with 7 bases lining up with TRBD1. Germline assignment: CDR1 MGHRA and CDR2 YSYEKL. CDR3 length: 16 residues. V gave up 1 base and J gave up 7 bases; unmatched junction bases: 10. CDR3 sequence (DNA): TGCGCCAGCAGCCAAGGTGCAGGGGGAAGGGGGCAGCCCCAGCATTTT. It yields the protein CASSQGAGGRGQPQHF.

Here the CDR3 DNA reads TGTGCCAGCAACCCTTTCCGGGACAGGTCCTACGAGCAGTACTTC. Translation: CASNPFRDRSYEQYF. The chain is built from TRBV6-5 and TRBJ2-7; 8 positions match TRBD1. V gave up 7 bases and J gave up 1 base; unmatched junction bases: 9. The germline V gene encodes CDR1 MNHEY and CDR2 SVGAGI. This CDR3 comprises 15 residues.

This clone appeared a few times. The genes are TRBV4-1 and TRBJ2-3, with TRBD1 identical over 7 bases. The CDR3 has 15 residues. In germline, CDR1 is MGHRA, CDR2 YSYEKL. The V segment lost 2 bases and the J segment 0 bases; nucleotides outside the gene matches: 2. CDR3 sequence: CASSQPDRSTDTQYF. For the CDR3, the DNA is TGCGCCAGCAGCCAACCGGACAGGAGCACAGATACGCAGTATTTT.

This chain links TRBV12-1 with TRBJ1-5; TRBD1, the D gene given by the table, was not confirmed from the DNA. TRBV12-1 is listed as a pseudogene. There are 14 residues in the CDR3. Here the CDR3 DNA reads TGTGCCAGCAGCTCAAACAGGGGAGATCAGCCCCAGCATTTT. It yields the protein CASSSNRGDQPQHF.

This clone showed up just a few times. The chain joins TRBV28 to TRBJ1-6, with D possibly being TRBD1 (6 bases). From germline, CDR1 is MDHEN and CDR2 SYDVKM. The germline V and J ends were trimmed by 7 bases and 10 bases, with 20 bases remaining between them. This CDR3 has 15 residues. The chain's CDR3 is CASIRGTLLWSPLHF. CDR3 nucleotide sequence: TGTGCCAGCATTAGAGGGACACTCTTGTGGTCACCCCTCCACTTT.

The gene calls are TRBV7-9 and TRBJ2-7; D ambiguous. V gave up 5 bases and J gave up 6 bases, with 8 bases separating them. This CDR3 spans 11 amino acids. CDR1 is SEHNR, CDR2 FQNEAQ, per germline (reference sequence). This CDR3 is CASSRLFEQYF. Here the CDR3 DNA reads TGTGCCAGCAGCCGGTTGTTCGAGCAGTACTTC.

CDR3 in DNA: TGTGCCACCAGTGAACTAGCGGGAACGCAGTATTTT. This sequence encodes CATSELAGTQYF. V gene TRBV24-1 combines with J gene TRBJ2-3, with 10 positions matching TRBD2. The CDR3 consists of 12 residues. V gave up 4 bases and J gave up 9 bases; unmatched junction bases: 0. CDR1 KGHDR and CDR2 SFDVKD come from the germline V gene.

The chain is built from TRBV7-3 and TRBJ2-1; possibly TRBD1 for D (5 bases). Per germline, CDR1 SGHTA and CDR2 FQGTGA. This CDR3 is built from 18 residues. Trimming stripped 5 bases from V and 0 bases from J, with 20 bases between. The CDR3 here is CASSPFKGSRSSYNEQFF. The CDR3 DNA follows: TGTGCCAGCAGCCCCTTTAAGGGGTCAAGGAGCTCCTACAATGAGCAGTTCTTC.

The chain has TRBV27 and TRBJ1-1; D is possibly TRBD1 (5 bases). Germline V CDR1 and CDR2: MNHEY, SMNVEV (reference sequence). V gave up 6 bases and J gave up 8 bases, with 16 bases separating them. This CDR3 comprises 13 residues. For the CDR3, the DNA is TGTGCCAGCAGCCGTATGGGGGGGTACGAAGCTTTCTTT. It translates to CASSRMGGYEAFF.

The CDR3 DNA reads as TGTGCCAGCTCACCACGCGGGGGGCCGGGAAATGAGCAGTTCTTC. Its translation: CASSPRGGPGNEQFF. The chain is built from TRBV18 and TRBJ2-1, with 8 nucleotides matching TRBD2. CDR1 is KGHSH, CDR2 LQKENI, per germline. V lost 1 base and J lost 7; bases outside the gene matches: 6. This CDR3 is 15 amino acids long.

Comment on this clone: The sample carries other DNA sequences with the same CDR3. The chain recombines TRBV7-9 with TRBJ1-5, with 8 bases fitting TRBD1. V was clipped by 5 bases and J by 5 bases; unmatched bases: 5. The CDR3 extends over 14 amino acids. The germline CDR1 and CDR2 sequences are SEHNR and FQNEAQ (reference sequence). The DNA for the CDR3 is TGTGCCAGCAGCCTAACAGGGGGGGATCAGCCCCAGCATTTT. It translates to CASSLTGGDQPQHF.

This clone was counted once. This sample also contains other DNA sequences that code for the same CDR3. This chain joins TRBV27 and TRBJ2-7; 9 bases fit TRBD1. V trimming: 2 bases; J trimming: 4 bases; junction bases outside the gene matches: 3. This CDR3 is built from 14 residues. Germline assignment: CDR1 MNHEY and CDR2 SMNVEV (reference sequence). The CDR3 sequence: CASSLRGQGYEQYF. CDR3 DNA: TGTGCCAGCAGTTTACGGGGACAGGGATACGAGCAGTACTTC.

The CDR3, as DNA: TGTGCCAGCAGCGGTGGCAGCTCCTACGAGCAGTACTTC. This codes for CASSGGSSYEQYF. The chain has TRBV9 and TRBJ2-7, with D hard to call. The V end lost 3 bases, the J end lost 0 bases, and 7 bases lay between the germline ends. CDR3 length: 13 amino acids. Per germline, CDR1 SGDLS and CDR2 YYNGEE. Variable domain in full (rest from reference TRBV9 and TRBJ2-7): DSGVTQTPKHLITATGQRVTLRCSPRSGDLSVYWYQQSLDQGLQFLIQYYNGEERAKGNILERFSAQQFPDLHSELNLSSLELGDSALYFCASSGGSSYEQYFGPGTRLTVT.

A note on this clone: The junction does not match germline at one end; this may be a read error. The chain couples TRBV2 to TRBJ2-2, with 7 bases that match TRBD2. The CDR3 runs to 14 residues. Per germline, CDR1 SNHLY and CDR2 FYNNEI. The CDR3 here is CTSRNTSATGELFF. Here the CDR3 DNA reads TGTACCAGCAGGAACACTAGCGCGACCGGGGAGCTGTTTTTT.

This CDR3 reads CASSIWDRGVETQYF. The CDR3 bases are TGTGCCAGCAGCATCTGGGACAGGGGAGTGGAGACCCAGTACTTC. The chain carries TRBV7-2 and TRBJ2-5; 10 bases match TRBD1. The CDR3 loop spans 15 amino acids. Germline V gene lookup returns CDR1 SGHTA and CDR2 FQGNSA. Trimming removed 5 bases from V and 5 bases from J; junction bases left unmatched: 8. The full variable domain, with the rest looked up from reference TRBV7-2 and TRBJ2-5, is GAGVSQSPSNKVTEKGKDVELRCDPISGHTALYWYRQSLGQGLEFLIYFQGNSAPDKSGLPSDRFSAERTGGSVSTLTIQRTQQEDSAVYLCASSIWDRGVETQYFGPGTRLLVL.